These T cell receptor beta chains were read from a single sample in a study of cytomegalovirus exposure and HLA in healthy donors. Assay used: immunoSEQ multiplex PCR; TCRdb lists only in-frame clones, some missing. The top ten hold over 2.5% of the sample, which has around 220,000 clones, 85% to 90% seen once. Sequenced input: PBMCs. These TCRs come from a woman younger than 35 in good health and CMV-seronegative. The conserved cysteine and the conserved F or W are not part of the CDR3 here. Expanded clones get a size class; other rows say once, few or many, or leave the size out.

>.|TRBV5-4|TRBJ2-5
ASSPGRLGETQY
>.|TRBV9|TRBJ2-1
ASSVIPASVGEQF
>.|TRBV7-9|TRBJ2-7
ASSLNPGAGVISEQY
>.|TRBV6-1|TRBJ2-7
ASSSEKAGAYEQY
>.|TRBV12-5|TRBJ2-7
ASGLTTPSSYEQY
>.|TRBV4-1|TRBJ1-5
ASSQERELGNQPQH
>.|TRBV6-1|TRBJ1-2
ASSEGTGLGYT
>.|TRBV7-2|TRBJ2-3
ASSLGSGLAGDTQY
>.|TRBV6-5|TRBJ1-2
ASTQGLGASGYT
>.|TRBV27|TRBJ2-7
ASRVGLAVTYEQY
>.|TRBV27|TRBJ2-3
ASSLSSPSTDTQY
>.|TRBV27|TRBJ2-7
ASSTLRGATLYEQY
>.|TRBV19|TRBJ1-2
ATQGAGYGYT
>.|TRBV6-6|TRBJ2-3
ASTPLGGGITDTQY
>.|TRBV13|TRBJ2-5
ASSLGGQETQY
>once|TRBV29-1|TRBJ1-4
SVRTGGLLF
>.|TRBV27|TRBJ2-7
ASSLLGAGYEQY
>.|TRBV4-3|TRBJ2-1
ASSQAPTGRDSEQF
>.|TRBV6-4|TRBJ2-6
ASSPTGIGANVLT
>.|TRBV5-6|TRBJ2-1
ASSLDFSGSYNEQF